The sample holds a few counts of the clone carrying this T cell receptor (beta chain). As yet, its antigen is unknown. The data belong to a study of T cell responses to AZD1222 COVID-19 vaccine. Whole-study results and caveats: AZD1222 recipients seropositive at baseline numbered only five to seven. Vaccination with two AZD1222 doses was followed by a rise in Spike-specific TCR breadth and depth. Vaccine-associated CD4 TCRs spanned spike, dominant at 160-218 and 743-854.

Method: immunoSEQ multiplex PCR; TCRdb's copy keeps in-frame clones and lacks some. Of 150,000 or so clones detected, about 91% appear once; the ten largest clones hold 3.8%. Specimen: peripheral blood, collected 28 days after the second AZD1222 dose. This receptor was obtained from an adult who received the AZD1222 COVID-19 vaccine.

In DNA form, the CDR3 reads TGTGCCAGCAGCTTGGGGGACAGGGGGCGTCCTGAGCAGTACTTC. Amino acid sequence: CASSLGDRGRPEQYF. This rearrangement joins TRBV5-4 to TRBJ2-7; 12 bases align to TRBD1. The CDR3 totals 15 residues. V trimming: 0 bases; J trimming: 7 bases; junction bases outside the gene matches: 5. Germline loops: CDR1 SGHNT, CDR2 YYREEE (reference sequence).